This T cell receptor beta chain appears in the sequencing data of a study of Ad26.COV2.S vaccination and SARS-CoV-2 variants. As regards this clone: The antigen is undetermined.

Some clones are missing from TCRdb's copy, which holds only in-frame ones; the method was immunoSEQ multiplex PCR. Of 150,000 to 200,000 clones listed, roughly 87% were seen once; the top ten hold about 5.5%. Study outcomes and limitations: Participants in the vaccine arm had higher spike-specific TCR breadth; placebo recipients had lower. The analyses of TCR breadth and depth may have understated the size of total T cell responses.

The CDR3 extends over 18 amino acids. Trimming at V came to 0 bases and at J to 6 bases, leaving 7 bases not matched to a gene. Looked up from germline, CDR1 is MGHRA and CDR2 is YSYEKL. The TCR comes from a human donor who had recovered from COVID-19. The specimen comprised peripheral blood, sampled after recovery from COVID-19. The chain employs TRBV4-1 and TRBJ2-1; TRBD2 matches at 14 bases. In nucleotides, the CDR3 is TGCGCCAGCAGCCAAGAATTGGGACTAGCGGGAGTAAGCAATGAGCAGTTCTTC. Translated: CASSQELGLAGVSNEQFF.